Presented here are 29 T cell receptor beta chains from one specimen sequenced in a study of blood T cells in healthy people across ages. With a J-beta primer mix and a sample-barcoded 5' primer, a second PCR ran 7 to 11 cycles. TCRdb re-called the 5' RACE reads through MiXCR, storing one row per CDR3 protein. The sample yields just over 1 million distinct CDR3 sequences, more than 35% seen once. Sequencing was carried out using blood. The receptor set was obtained from a woman aged 60 to 75 in good health.

This clonotype was counted a few times. This chain uses TRBV5-1 with TRBJ2-1; D possibly corresponds to TRBD2 (6 bases). CDR3 length equals 13 residues. V gave up 0 bases and J gave up 10 bases, with 11 bases separating them. CDR1 is SGHRS, CDR2 YFSETQ, per germline. The DNA for the CDR3 is TGCGCCAGCAGCTTGGAGCTAGCGCGCGAGCAGTTCTTC. Translating gives CASSLELAREQFF. Complete variable domain (other parts from reference TRBV5-1 and TRBJ2-1): KAGVTQTPRYLIKTRGQQVTLSCSPISGHRSVSWYQQTPGQGLQFLFEYFSETQRNKGNFPGRFSGRQFSNSRSEMNVSTLELGDSALYLCASSLELAREQFFGPGTRLTVL.

This clonotype was found a few times. This chain's CDR3 is CASSDEAYEQYF. CDR3 coding DNA: TGTGCCAGCAGCGATGAGGCCTACGAGCAGTACTTC. This chain links TRBV5-5 with TRBJ2-7; D not resolved. Trimming took off 4 bases at V and 2 bases at J, with 7 bases between the two ends. Per germline, CDR1 SGHKS and CDR2 YYEKEE (reference sequence). The CDR3 is 12 residues long.

The V and J genes are TRBV7-8 and TRBJ2-1; D remains unclear. This CDR3 comprises 15 residues. The V end lost 5 bases, the J end lost 2 bases, and 13 bases lay between the germline ends. CDR1 and CDR2 from the germline V gene are SGHVS and FQNEAQ. CDR3 region: CASSPRLSTYNEQFF. In nucleotides, the CDR3 is TGTGCCAGCAGCCCTAGACTCAGCACCTACAATGAGCAGTTCTTC.

This rearrangement joins TRBV29-1 to TRBJ2-1; D perhaps matches TRBD1 (6 bases). Germline V gene sequence: CDR1 SQVTM, CDR2 ANQGSEA. The V end was cut by 6 bases, the J end by 2 bases, with 26 bases between. The CDR3 has 18 residues. CDR3 nucleotide sequence: TGCAGCGTGGCCCCCCATCGAGGGGGTAGCCGTACCTACAATGAGCAGTTCTTC. Its translation: CSVAPHRGGSRTYNEQFF.

In this sample, this clonotype turned up a few times. This rearrangement joins TRBV3-1 to TRBJ2-7; no reliable D call. The CDR3 consists of 14 residues. The V and J ends lost 5 bases and 0 bases respectively, with 11 bases between them. Germline V gene sequence: CDR1 LGHDT, CDR2 YNNKEL (reference sequence). For the CDR3, the DNA is TGTGCCAGCAGCTCCACAATCAGCTCCTACGAGCAGTACTTC. The encoded protein is CASSSTISSYEQYF.

The chain joins TRBV2 to TRBJ2-3; D might be TRBD2 (6 bases). With 2 bases removed from V and 11 bases from J, the gap between germline ends came to 11 bases. The CDR3 has 12 amino acids. The germline V gene has CDR1 SNHLY and CDR2 FYNNEI. CDR3 region: CASSENGGKQYF. CDR3 bases: TGTGCCAGCAGTGAAAATGGGGGGAAGCAGTATTTT.

V and J are TRBV29-1 and TRBJ2-5; TRBD1 aligns across 11 bases. This CDR3 has 13 residues. With V trimmed by 6 bases and J by 4 bases, 4 bases remained unmatched. The germline V gene has CDR1 SQVTM and CDR2 ANQGSEA. The CDR3 nucleotides are TGCAGCGTCCGGACAGGGGGCGGAGAGACCCAGTACTTC. Protein product: CSVRTGGGETQYF.

The V call is TRBV20-1, the J call TRBJ1-6; possible D gene TRBD1, 5 bases. The germline V and J ends were trimmed by 0 bases and 2 bases, with 11 bases remaining between them. The CDR3 contains 16 residues. The V gene's germline CDR1 is DFQATT and CDR2 SNEGSKA (reference sequence). CDR3 DNA sequence: TGCAGTGCTAGAGATCTGGGGGAGCCCTATAATTCACCCCTCCACTTT. Encoded protein: CSARDLGEPYNSPLHF.

This clonotype has a handful of counts. The chain employs TRBV2 and TRBJ1-1; no reliable D call. CDR1 is SNHLY and CDR2 is FYNNEI in the germline V gene. CDR3 size: 13 residues. V shed 4 bases and J shed 6 bases, with 12 bases lying between them. For the CDR3, the DNA is TGTGCCAGCAGTGCAGGATTATACTCTGAAGCTTTCTTT. This gives the protein CASSAGLYSEAFF.

This chain joins TRBV20-1 and TRBJ2-5; TRBD2 matches 13 bases. J lost 1 base, V lost 6 bases, and 5 bases had no gene match. CDR1 is DFQATT and CDR2 is SNEGSKA in the germline V gene (reference sequence). This CDR3 contains 15 residues. The CDR3: CSAWTSGSLQETQYF. CDR3 bases: TGCAGTGCGTGGACTAGCGGGAGCCTCCAAGAGACCCAGTACTTC.

This chain links TRBV2 with TRBJ1-2, with D perhaps matching TRBD1 (5 bases). The CDR3 is 13 residues long. Looked up from germline, CDR1 is SNHLY and CDR2 is FYNNEI. The V gene lost 6 bases and the J gene lost 8 bases, with 16 bases spanning the gap. The CDR3 loop reads CASRSVRDEGYTF. The CDR3 DNA sequence: TGTGCCAGCAGAAGTGTCCGGGACGAGGGCTACACCTTC.

The rearrangement uses TRBV19 and TRBJ2-1, with 10 bases identical to TRBD1. Germline trimming cut 1 base from V and 6 bases from J; bases unmatched to any gene: 0. The CDR3 consists of 14 residues. Germline-derived CDR1 and CDR2 are LNHDA and SQIVND (reference sequence). The CDR3 region has the DNA TGTGCCAGTAGTATAGGACAGGGGGCCAATGAGCAGTTCTTC. It specifies CASSIGQGANEQFF.

There are a few counts of this clonotype. The chain combines TRBV5-1 with TRBJ1-2, with 7 bases matching TRBD1. CDR1 and CDR2 from the germline V gene are SGHRS and YFSETQ. This CDR3 contains 17 residues. V was clipped by 6 bases and J by 4 bases; unmatched bases: 18. The DNA for the CDR3 is TGCGCCAGCAAGGTTCCCCCTCCGACAGGGTCCCTCTATGGCTACACCTTC. Translating it yields CASKVPPPTGSLYGYTF.

This clonotype was seen a few times. A much larger clone lies a single base off, so this may be a read error. The V gene is TRBV25-1, the J gene TRBJ2-5; 14 bases map to TRBD2. This CDR3 spans 15 amino acids. CDR1 and CDR2 (germline): MGHDK, SYGVNS. V lost 6 bases, J lost 11 bases, and 11 bases stayed unmatched. CDR3 amino acids: CASSPGTSGSAEQYF. The CDR3 nucleotides are TGTGCCAGCAGCCCCGGGACTAGCGGGAGTGCTGAGCAGTACTTC.

The CDR3 nucleotides read TGCGCCAGCAGCGAGCAGGCAGCGTGGTCCTACGAGCAGTACTTC. Its translation: CASSEQAAWSYEQYF. The chain has TRBV5-1 and TRBJ2-7; D is unclear. Germline V gene data show CDR1 as SGHRS and CDR2 as YFSETQ. V was shortened by 4 bases and J by 1 base, with 15 bases between the two germline ends. The length of the CDR3 is 15 residues.

The chain combines TRBV14 with TRBJ2-1, with 7 bases identical to TRBD2. The V gene end was trimmed by 2 bases and the J gene end by 2 bases; junction bases not matched to a gene: 6. The CDR3 is 16 amino acids. Germline CDR1 is SGHDN and CDR2 is FVKESK. CDR3 in amino acids: CASSQLSGAAYNEQFF. The CDR3 region has the DNA TGTGCCAGCAGCCAACTCAGCGGGGCCGCCTACAATGAGCAGTTCTTC.

This chain uses TRBV20-1 with TRBJ2-7, with 7 positions matching TRBD2. The trim removed 3 bases at V and 4 bases at J, leaving 6 bases unmatched. This CDR3 comprises 13 residues. Germline-derived CDR1 and CDR2 are DFQATT and SNEGSKA (reference sequence). CDR3 bases: TGCAGTGCTAGGGTCGGGGGAGGGTACGAGCAGTACTTC. Translating it yields CSARVGGGYEQYF.

This clonotype was counted only a few times. The chain uses TRBV9 and TRBJ2-7, with a tentative D call TRBD2 (6 bases). V gave up 0 bases and J gave up 2 bases, with 15 bases separating them. The CDR3 consists of 16 residues. The germline CDR1 and CDR2 sequences are SGDLS and YYNGEE. The CDR3 DNA sequence: TGTGCCAGCAGCGTAGCTACGGGGGAAGGGGCCTACGAGCAGTACTTC. This sequence encodes CASSVATGEGAYEQYF.

J is TRBJ2-7 and V is TRBV29-1; the match to TRBD1 covers 7 bases. The CDR3 loop spans 13 amino acids. V lost 7 bases, J lost 0 bases, and 6 bases stayed unmatched. CDR1 SQVTM and CDR2 ANQGSEA come from the germline V gene. In nucleotides, the CDR3 is TGCAGCGCAAGGACAGGCTACTCCTACGAGCAGTACTTC. Translating it yields CSARTGYSYEQYF.

The chain joins TRBV27 to TRBJ1-6; D not certain. Germline V gene data show CDR1 as MNHEY and CDR2 as SMNVEV (reference sequence). The CDR3 is 16 amino acids. The V gene lost 6 bases and the J gene lost 0 bases, with 12 bases spanning the gap. DNA of the CDR3: TGTGCCAGCAGCTCCCATTCTGGCTCCTATAATTCACCCCTCCACTTT. Protein product: CASSSHSGSYNSPLHF.

This clonotype has just a few counts. V usage is TRBV7-2 and J usage is TRBJ2-7; D not certain. In germline, CDR1 is SGHTA, CDR2 FQGNSA. Trimming removed 3 bases at V and 3 bases at J, with 21 bases between. The CDR3 is made up of 17 amino acids. The CDR3 is CASSFGGFGQAGYEQYF. The CDR3 DNA reads TGTGCCAGCAGCTTCGGTGGGTTCGGGCAGGCCGGCTACGAGCAGTACTTC. The whole variable domain, remainder taken from reference TRBV7-2 and TRBJ2-7, is GAGVSQSPSNKVTEKGKDVELRCDPISGHTALYWYRQSLGQGLEFLIYFQGNSAPDKSGLPSDRFSAERTGGSVSTLTIQRTQQEDSAVYLCASSFGGFGQAGYEQYFGPGTRLTVT.

The chain has TRBV20-1 and TRBJ2-2; no definite D call. The CDR3 runs 13 residues. Germline CDR1 reads DFQATT; CDR2 reads SNEGSKA (reference sequence). V was clipped by 0 bases and J by 7 bases, with 9 bases between them. The CDR3 coding sequence is TGCAGTGCTAGAGATCTGCTACACGGGGAGCTGTTTTTT. It yields the protein CSARDLLHGELFF.

The chain has TRBV25-1 and TRBJ1-4; possibly TRBD1 for D (6 bases). In germline, CDR1 is MGHDK, CDR2 SYGVNS. Trimming pared 6 bases from V and 3 bases from J, leaving 11 bases between. The CDR3 extends over 14 amino acids. The CDR3 DNA is TGTGCCAGCAGCGCAGGGGTTCCTAATGAAAAACTGTTTTTT. Its protein is CASSAGVPNEKLFF.

The chain employs TRBV27 and TRBJ1-6; 8 bases are a match to TRBD1. The germline CDR1 and CDR2 sequences are MNHEY and SMNVEV (reference sequence). The V gene end was trimmed by 8 bases and the J gene end by 5 bases; junction bases not matched to a gene: 5. The CDR3 contains 14 residues. CDR3 residues: CASRGQGDNSPLHF. The DNA of the CDR3 is TGTGCCAGCCGCGGACAGGGAGATAATTCACCCCTCCACTTT.

CDR3 DNA: TGTGCCACCAGTGATTTCCGACAGGGCATCCAGTACTTC. Translating it yields CATSDFRQGIQYF. V and J are TRBV24-1 and TRBJ2-5; 7 positions match TRBD1. V lost 1 base, J lost 10 bases, and 5 bases stayed unmatched. CDR3 length: 13 residues. Germline V gene data show CDR1 as KGHDR and CDR2 as SFDVKD.

The chain is built from TRBV20-1 and TRBJ2-5, with D possibly being TRBD2 (5 bases). Germline V CDR1 and CDR2: DFQATT, SNEGSKA (reference sequence). The CDR3 spans 15 residues. Trimming removed 0 bases at V and 5 bases at J, with 16 bases between. CDR3 in amino acids: CSARDEGSPVETQYF. The CDR3, as DNA: TGCAGTGCTAGAGATGAGGGATCCCCCGTTGAGACCCAGTACTTC.

Concerning this clonotype itself: This may be a read error: a much more frequent sequence differs by one nucleotide. The V call is TRBV20-1, the J call TRBJ2-7; 7 positions agree with TRBD2. V shed 6 bases, J shed 0 bases, and the junction held 8 bases outside the gene matches. CDR1 is DFQATT, CDR2 SNEGSKA, per germline (reference sequence). The CDR3 runs to 14 residues. The CDR3 DNA reads TGCAGTGCGTGGGACTACACGAACTCCTACGAGCAGTACTTC. Its protein is CSAWDYTNSYEQYF.

This clonotype was counted a few times. The chain carries TRBV12-3 or TRBV12-4 and TRBJ2-1; possible D gene TRBD1, 6 bases. This CDR3 comprises 14 residues. Trimming cost V 5 bases and J 4 bases, with 12 bases left between them. This chain's CDR3 is CASSATRGYNEQFF. The CDR3 region has the DNA TGTGCCAGCAGTGCCACCAGGGGTTACAATGAGCAGTTCTTC.

This clonotype was observed at least ten times. V gene TRBV5-1 combines with J gene TRBJ2-3, with a possible D match to TRBD1 (6 bases). There are 15 residues in the CDR3. Germline-derived CDR1 and CDR2 are SGHRS and YFSETQ. The V and J ends lost 4 bases and 3 bases respectively, with 15 bases between them. CDR3 residues: CASSTYETGTDTQYF. In nucleotides, the CDR3 is TGCGCCAGCAGCACGTATGAAACAGGGACAGATACGCAGTATTTT.